The TCR beta chain described here comes from a study of post-analysis software for immune sequencing data. Study-level points and caveats: Clustering by F measure revealed strong co-clustering among samples prepared together in one batch. Among roughly five TRBV segments more frequent in patients than controls were TRBV5-6, TRBV5-1 and TRBV20-1.

TCR beta cDNA libraries had unique molecular identifiers. Once roughly 1 to 10 million T cells were used, roughly 500,000 cDNA molecules resulted. TCRdb processed the PCR reads anew with MiXCR; each CDR3 protein has one entry. The sample carries roughly 670,000 distinct CDR3 sequences, around 64% recorded once. This clonotype occurred a few times. What it recognizes is unknown. This CDR3 spans 13 amino acids. The V end lost 5 bases, the J end lost 6 bases, and 13 bases lay between the germline ends. The chain joins TRBV12-3 or TRBV12-4 to TRBJ1-1; D not resolved. Material: blood. The receptor was derived from a girl aged 2-10 years with multiple sclerosis. DNA of the CDR3: TGTGCCAGCAGTGCGACACCTCTCTCTGAAGCTTTCTTT. Translated: CASSATPLSEAFF.